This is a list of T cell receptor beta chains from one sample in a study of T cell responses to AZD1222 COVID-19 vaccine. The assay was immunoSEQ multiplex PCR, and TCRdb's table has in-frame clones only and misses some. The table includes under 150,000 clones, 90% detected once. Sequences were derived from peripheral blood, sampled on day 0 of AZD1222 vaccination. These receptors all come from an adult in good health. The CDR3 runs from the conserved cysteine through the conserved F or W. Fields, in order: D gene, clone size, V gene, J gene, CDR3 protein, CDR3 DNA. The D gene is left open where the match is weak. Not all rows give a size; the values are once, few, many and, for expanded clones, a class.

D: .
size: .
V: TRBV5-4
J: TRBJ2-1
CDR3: CASSSGTISYNEQFF
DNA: TGTGCCAGCAGCTCCGGGACCATCTCCTACAATGAGCAGTTCTTC

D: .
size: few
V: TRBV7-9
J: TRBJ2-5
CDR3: CASNLRGGETQYF
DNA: TGTGCCAGCAACCTCAGGGGGGGAGAGACCCAGTACTTC

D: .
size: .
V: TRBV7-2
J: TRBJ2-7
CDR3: CASSSGTGITEQYF
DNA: TGTGCCAGCAGTTCCGGGACTGGCATCACCGAGCAGTACTTC

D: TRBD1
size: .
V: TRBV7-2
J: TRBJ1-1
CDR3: CASSIDRGRRAFF
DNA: TGTGCCAGCAGCATTGACAGGGGGCGAAGAGCTTTCTTT

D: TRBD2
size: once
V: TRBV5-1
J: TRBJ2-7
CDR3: CASSSLAGGNEQYF
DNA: TGCGCCAGCAGCTCCTTAGCGGGAGGGAACGAGCAGTACTTC

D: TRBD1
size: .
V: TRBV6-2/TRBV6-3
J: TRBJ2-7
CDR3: CASNPDRGPYEQYF
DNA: TGTGCCAGCAACCCGGACAGGGGACCCTACGAGCAGTACTTC

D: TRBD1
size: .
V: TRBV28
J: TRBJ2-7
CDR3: CASNPPGQVTYEQYF
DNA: TGTGCCAGCAATCCACCGGGACAGGTAACGTACGAGCAGTACTTC

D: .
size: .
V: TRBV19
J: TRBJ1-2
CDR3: CASRPGRDYGYTF
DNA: TGTGCCAGCCGCCCGGGACGAGACTATGGCTACACCTTC

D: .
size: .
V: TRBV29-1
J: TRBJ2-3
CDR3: CSVEVQRGTDTQYF
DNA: TGCAGCGTGGAGGTCCAGCGGGGCACAGATACGCAGTATTTT

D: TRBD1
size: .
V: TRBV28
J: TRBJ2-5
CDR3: CASSLGQGRLETQYF
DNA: TGTGCCAGCAGTTTAGGACAGGGGCGCCTGGAGACCCAGTACTTC

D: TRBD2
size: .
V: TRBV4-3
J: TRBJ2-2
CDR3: CASTGGTSGGGAGELFF
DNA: TGCGCCAGCACCGGGGGCACTAGCGGGGGAGGGGCCGGGGAGCTGTTTTTT

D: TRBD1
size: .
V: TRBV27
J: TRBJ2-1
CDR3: CASSEGTGGSYNEQFF
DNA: TGTGCCAGCAGTGAAGGGACAGGAGGGTCCTACAATGAGCAGTTCTTC

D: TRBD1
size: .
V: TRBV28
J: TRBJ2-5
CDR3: CASSGVQGLETQYF
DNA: TGTGCCAGCAGTGGCGTACAGGGGTTGGAGACCCAGTACTTC

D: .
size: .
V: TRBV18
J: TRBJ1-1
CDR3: CASSPYNTEAFF
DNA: TGTGCCAGCTCACCATACAACACTGAAGCTTTCTTT

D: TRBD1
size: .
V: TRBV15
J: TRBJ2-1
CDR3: CATSRLQPTGGGVHDEQFF
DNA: TGTGCCACCAGCAGACTACAACCGACAGGGGGCGGGGTACACGACGAGCAGTTCTTC

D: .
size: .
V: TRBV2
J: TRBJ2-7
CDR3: CASSEGAGFYEQYF
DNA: TGTGCCAGCAGTGAAGGGGCAGGGTTCTACGAGCAGTACTTC